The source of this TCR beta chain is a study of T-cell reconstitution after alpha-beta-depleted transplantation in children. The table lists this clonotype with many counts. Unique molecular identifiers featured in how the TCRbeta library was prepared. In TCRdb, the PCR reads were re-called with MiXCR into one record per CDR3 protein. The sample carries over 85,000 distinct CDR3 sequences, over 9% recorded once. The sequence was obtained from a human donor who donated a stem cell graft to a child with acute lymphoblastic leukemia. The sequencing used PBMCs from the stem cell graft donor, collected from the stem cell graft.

The DNA of the CDR3 is TGTGCCATCAAGCGGGACGGCAACACTGAAGCTTTCTTT. Its translation is CAIKRDGNTEAFF. This rearrangement joins TRBV10-3 to TRBJ1-1; perhaps TRBD1 as D (5 bases). CDR3 length: 13 residues. V gave up 7 bases and J gave up 2 bases, with 11 bases separating them. Germline lookup yields CDR1 ENHRY and CDR2 SYGVKD.